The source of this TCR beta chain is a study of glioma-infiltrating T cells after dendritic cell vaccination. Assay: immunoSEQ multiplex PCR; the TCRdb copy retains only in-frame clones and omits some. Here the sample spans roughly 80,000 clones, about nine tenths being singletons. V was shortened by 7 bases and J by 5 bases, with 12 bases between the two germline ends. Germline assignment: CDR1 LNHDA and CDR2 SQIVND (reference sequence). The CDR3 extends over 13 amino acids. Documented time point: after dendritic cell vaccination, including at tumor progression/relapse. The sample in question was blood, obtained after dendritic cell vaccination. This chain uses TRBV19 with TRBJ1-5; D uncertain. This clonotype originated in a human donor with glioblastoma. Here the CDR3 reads CASTLLGDQPQHF. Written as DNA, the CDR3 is TGTGCCAGTACTTTGCTCGGAGATCAGCCCCAGCATTTT. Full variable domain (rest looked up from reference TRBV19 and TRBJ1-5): DGGITQSPKYLFRKEGQNVTLSCEQNLNHDAMYWYRQDPGQGLRLIYYSQIVNDFQKGDIAEGYSVSREKKESFPLTVTSAQKNPTAFYLCASTLLGDQPQHFGDGTRLSIL.